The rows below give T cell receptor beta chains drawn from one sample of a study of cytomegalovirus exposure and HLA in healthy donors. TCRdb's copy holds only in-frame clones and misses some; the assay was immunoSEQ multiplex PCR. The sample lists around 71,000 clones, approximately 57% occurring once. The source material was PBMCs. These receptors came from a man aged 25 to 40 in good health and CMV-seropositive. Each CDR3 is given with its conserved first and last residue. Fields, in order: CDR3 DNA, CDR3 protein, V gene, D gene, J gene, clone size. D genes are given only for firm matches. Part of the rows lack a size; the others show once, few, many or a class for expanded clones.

cdr3_nt: TGTGCCAGCCCGAGGGAGGGTGGGACTGAAGCTTTCTTT; cdr3_aa: CASPREGGTEAFF; v_call: TRBV6-1; d_call: .; j_call: TRBJ1-1; clone_size: .
cdr3_nt: TGCAGCGTTGTCGTCTCTGCAGGTGAAGCTTTCTTT; cdr3_aa: CSVVVSAGEAFF; v_call: TRBV29-1; d_call: .; j_call: TRBJ1-1; clone_size: .
cdr3_nt: TGCGCCAGCAGCTTGTATGGGGGGGAAGGGGAGACCCAGTACTTC; cdr3_aa: CASSLYGGEGETQYF; v_call: TRBV5-1; d_call: TRBD2; j_call: TRBJ2-5; clone_size: .
cdr3_nt: TGCGCCAGCAGCCCCGATACTAGTTACACAGATACGCAGTATTTT; cdr3_aa: CASSPDTSYTDTQYF; v_call: TRBV5-1; d_call: .; j_call: TRBJ2-3; clone_size: .
cdr3_nt: TGTGCCAGCAGTTACGGCGGAAGCAATCAGCCCCAGCATTTT; cdr3_aa: CASSYGGSNQPQHF; v_call: TRBV6-5; d_call: .; j_call: TRBJ1-5; clone_size: .
cdr3_nt: TGCAGCGTTGGAAGGGACAGGGGGAGCGCAGATACGCAGTATTTT; cdr3_aa: CSVGRDRGSADTQYF; v_call: TRBV29-1; d_call: TRBD1; j_call: TRBJ2-3; clone_size: once
cdr3_nt: TGTGCCAGCAGCTTAGATCTAACGGGAGTCTTCCGCGAGCAGTACTTC; cdr3_aa: CASSLDLTGVFREQYF; v_call: TRBV11-2; d_call: .; j_call: TRBJ2-7; clone_size: few
cdr3_nt: TGCGCCAGCAGCTTGTCAGGGGCGGACTATGGCTACACCTTC; cdr3_aa: CASSLSGADYGYTF; v_call: TRBV5-1; d_call: .; j_call: TRBJ1-2; clone_size: .
cdr3_nt: TGCGCCAGCAGCTACACCCCCAGCGGTCAAGAGACCCAGTACTTC; cdr3_aa: CASSYTPSGQETQYF; v_call: TRBV5-1; d_call: .; j_call: TRBJ2-5; clone_size: few
cdr3_nt: TGTGCCAGCGCTCAAGCGGGGGGCATCACAGATACGCAGTATTTT; cdr3_aa: CASAQAGGITDTQYF; v_call: TRBV6-6; d_call: TRBD2; j_call: TRBJ2-3; clone_size: .
cdr3_nt: TGTGCCAGCGTAGACAGGGGGCGGTCAGAGACCCAGTACTTC; cdr3_aa: CASVDRGRSETQYF; v_call: TRBV28; d_call: TRBD1; j_call: TRBJ2-5; clone_size: .
cdr3_nt: TGTGCCAGCAGCTCTCTATACACAGATACGCAGTATTTT; cdr3_aa: CASSSLYTDTQYF; v_call: TRBV7-9; d_call: .; j_call: TRBJ2-3; clone_size: .
cdr3_nt: TGTGCCAGAAGCTGCGGACTAGCGGGAAACAGGAACACCGGGGAGCTGTTTTTT; cdr3_aa: CARSCGLAGNRNTGELFF; v_call: TRBV5-3; d_call: TRBD2; j_call: TRBJ2-2; clone_size: few
cdr3_nt: TGTGCCAGCAGCAGAGCCGGGACAGGGATTCTGGGCGAGCAGTACTTC; cdr3_aa: CASSRAGTGILGEQYF; v_call: TRBV2; d_call: TRBD1; j_call: TRBJ2-7; clone_size: .
cdr3_nt: TGTGCCAGCAGTTTCGGGGGATGGACAGATACGCAGTATTTT; cdr3_aa: CASSFGGWTDTQYF; v_call: TRBV11-2; d_call: .; j_call: TRBJ2-3; clone_size: few
cdr3_nt: TGCGCCAGCAGCCAATTCCCGGGTGGTAGGTTGAAGACCCAGTACTTC; cdr3_aa: CASSQFPGGRLKTQYF; v_call: TRBV4-1; d_call: .; j_call: TRBJ2-5; clone_size: .
cdr3_nt: TGTGCCAGCAGCTCCCCCCTTTCCCTCTACGAGCAGTACTTC; cdr3_aa: CASSSPLSLYEQYF; v_call: TRBV7-9; d_call: .; j_call: TRBJ2-7; clone_size: once
cdr3_nt: TGTGCCAGCAGTGGGGGCATAGCGGGAAGCTCCTACGAGCAGTACTTC; cdr3_aa: CASSGGIAGSSYEQYF; v_call: TRBV2; d_call: TRBD2; j_call: TRBJ2-7; clone_size: .
cdr3_nt: TGCGCCAGCAGCCAAGATGGCGTGGTAGCCACAGATACGCAGTATTTT; cdr3_aa: CASSQDGVVATDTQYF; v_call: TRBV4-3; d_call: .; j_call: TRBJ2-3; clone_size: few
cdr3_nt: TGTGCCACCGACCAGAGGGGGCCTGGGGCCAACGTCCTGACTTTC; cdr3_aa: CATDQRGPGANVLTF; v_call: TRBV15; d_call: TRBD1; j_call: TRBJ2-6; clone_size: .
cdr3_nt: TGCAGCGTTGAAGGGACAGTGTACTATGGCTACACCTTC; cdr3_aa: CSVEGTVYYGYTF; v_call: TRBV29-1; d_call: .; j_call: TRBJ1-2; clone_size: .
cdr3_nt: TGTGCCAGCAGAGAAACAGACCATAGCAATCAGCCCCAGCATTTT; cdr3_aa: CASRETDHSNQPQHF; v_call: TRBV2; d_call: .; j_call: TRBJ1-5; clone_size: .
cdr3_nt: TGTGCCAGCCGGAGGGGCCACGAGCAGTACTTC; cdr3_aa: CASRRGHEQYF; v_call: TRBV28; d_call: .; j_call: TRBJ2-7; clone_size: .
cdr3_nt: TGTGCCAGCAGCTTAGAGGGGGCGGGTGGGGGGACCCAGTACTTC; cdr3_aa: CASSLEGAGGGTQYF; v_call: TRBV11-2; d_call: .; j_call: TRBJ2-5; clone_size: .
cdr3_nt: TGTGCCAGCAGACAACTAGGAGGCGAGCAGTACTTC; cdr3_aa: CASRQLGGEQYF; v_call: TRBV28; d_call: .; j_call: TRBJ2-7; clone_size: .
cdr3_nt: TGCAGCGCCATACCGGGACAGGGGGCAGATACGCAGTATTTT; cdr3_aa: CSAIPGQGADTQYF; v_call: TRBV29-1; d_call: TRBD1; j_call: TRBJ2-3; clone_size: few
cdr3_nt: TGTGCCAGCAGGCGAGAGGGGGCGGGAACTTACAATGAGCAGTTCTTC; cdr3_aa: CASRREGAGTYNEQFF; v_call: TRBV7-9; d_call: .; j_call: TRBJ2-1; clone_size: .
cdr3_nt: TGTGCCAGCAGACCCCCCCGGGGTAAAAACACTGAAGCTTTCTTT; cdr3_aa: CASRPPRGKNTEAFF; v_call: TRBV6-6; d_call: .; j_call: TRBJ1-1; clone_size: .